A single T cell receptor beta chain is shown here with its context. The antigen it recognizes is unknown. Qualities for individual bases were not recorded, and no much larger clone is one base off. Using the deep immunoSEQ assay, multiplex PCR amplified TCR CDR3 regions from genomic DNA. Extracted genomic DNA from each cell subset was spread evenly across all wells of several immunoSEQ 96-well plates, with each plate serving as a replicate. For unsorted PBMC, about 270 ng of genomic DNA, equivalent to around 33,000 T cell genomes, went into each replicate PCR. Genomic DNA from unsorted PBMC was sequenced over ten immunoSEQ deep assay plates. The purified libraries were quantified using a Qubit 3.0 fluorometer, sized with a Bioanalyzer 2100, and then quantified again using the KAPA Library Quantification kit. A separate single-read 150-cycle Illumina NextSeq 550 flow cell was used to sequence each immunoSEQ 96-well plate. As for the original processing: Because only junctional sequences without quality scores were contained in the immunoSEQ output, filtering matching that applied to full-length reads could not be performed. To assign V/J genes and CDR3, sequences were annotated against IMGT germline references using PyIR, a Python wrapper for IgBLAST v1.9. Reads were removed for weak V/J assignments (E-value above 1e-6), missing CDR3, stop codons, out-of-frame junctions, or ambiguous translated residues. V3J clonotypes were defined by identical inferred V gene, J gene, and CDR3 amino acid sequence. The percentage overlap between two repertoires was calculated by dividing the number of shared unique clonotypes by the size of the smaller repertoire. Three approaches were used to assess repertoire richness: RTK rarefaction, the Chao1 estimator, and Recon v2.1 estimates of unobserved clonotypes. This is the immuneACCESS table as TCRdb keeps it, with only in-frame sequences that have V and J called. A part of the clones is gone; compared with another copy, unresolved V genes explain less than half, and the rest is unexplained. That table gives V, J and clone size, and the DNA gave D and trimming. The sample includes about 460,000 clones, with approximately 80% observed a single time. Together, the top ten hold approximately 12% of the sample.

The sample originates from a study of shared clonotypes between healthy human individuals (dated by TCRdb to the early 2020s). About the full investigation: A few men and two women, aged 18 to 49 years, made up the cohort. Libraries were prepared and TCR repertoires were sequenced by different laboratories using diverse techniques, in order to increase sequencing depth and limit assay-specific biases. To estimate repertoire size and how much clonotype sharing occurs between individuals, the study deeply sequenced the blood TCR repertoires of about 5 healthy adults. Leukapheresis yielded between about 0.94 and 10 billion PBMCs per donor. Study-wide findings and limitations: Sampling was limited to blood, and TCR repertoires in tissue likely differ from TCR repertoires in blood. Pairwise subsampling led to the expectation that sequencing depth would affect the degree of clonotype sharing among donors. The genetic and exposure-history diversity represented was limited by the small number of donors.

Healthy HIV-negative adults with no recently reported acute infections or vaccinations were included as donors. Only Caucasian adults living in Nashville, Tennessee, USA were represented among the donors. In the unsorted samples, roughly 90 million PBMCs were counted, and genomic DNA was extracted using the QIAamp DNA Blood Mini kit. Blood was obtained by leukapheresis, after which PBMCs were separated by Ficoll-Histopaque density gradient centrifugation and cryopreserved in liquid nitrogen vapor phase. The TCR originated in a woman in her forties in good health. Some clones in this sample may be carry-over from other donors' samples. What was sequenced was PBMCs.

In nucleotide form, the sequence is TGTGCCACCAGCAGGGTCGGTACAGGGAGCTCCTACGAGCAGTACTTC. Its protein product is CATSRVGTGSSYEQYF. The chain links TRBV15 with TRBJ2-7; TRBD1 is a weak D gene call, 6 bases matching. From the cysteine up to the phenylalanine, the CDR3 has a length of 16 residues. The kept DNA is CDR3 alone, 48 bases in frame from the first base. From a lookup of the germline V gene (reference sequence), CDR1 and CDR2 are LNHNV and YYDKDF. V is cut by 3 bases and J by 0 bases, and the space between the germline ends is 15 bases.